Listed here are 5 T cell receptor beta chains from one sample, sequenced in a study of shared clonotypes between healthy human individuals. This table comes from immunoSEQ multiplex PCR, and its TCRdb copy is limited to in-frame clones, with some not included. The sample lists approximately 2,000,000 clones; approximately 90% were seen once. The sample taken for sequencing was naive CD4+ T cells from PBMCs. Subset reported: CD45RA+ positively selected. The receptors were gathered from a man between 18 and 35 years old in good health. Some clones in this sample may be carry-over from other donors' samples.

This chain uses TRBV7-9 with TRBJ1-2; D gene unclear. This CDR3 comprises 14 residues. The germline V and J ends were trimmed by 4 bases and 6 bases, with 15 bases remaining between them. Germline assignment: CDR1 SEHNR and CDR2 FQNEAQ (reference sequence). The DNA of the CDR3 is TGTGCCAGCAGCTCATACCCCGGGTCCCATGGCTACACCTTC. This gives the protein CASSSYPGSHGYTF. Filled out from reference TRBV7-9 and TRBJ1-2, the complete variable domain reads DTGVSQNPRHKITKRGQNVTFRCDPISEHNRLYWYRQTLGQGPEFLTYFQNEAQLEKSRLLSDRFSAERPKGSFSTLEIQRTEQGDSAMYLCASSSYPGSHGYTFGSGTRLTVV.

The chain links TRBV28 to TRBJ1-2, with a possible D match to TRBD1 (5 bases). The length of the CDR3 is 18 residues. CDR1 is MDHEN and CDR2 is SYDVKM in the germline V gene. Trimming left V 3 bases short and J 10 bases short, with 30 bases between. CDR3 bases: TGTGCCAGCAGTTTTAGGACCAAGGGGATTTTACTTTCAACAACCTACACCTTC. It codes for CASSFRTKGILLSTTYTF.

V is TRBV7-9 and J is TRBJ2-3; the match to TRBD2 covers 13 bases. The germline V gene encodes CDR1 SEHNR and CDR2 FQNEAQ (reference sequence). The CDR3 is made up of 16 amino acids. The trim removed 1 base at V and 5 bases at J, leaving 3 bases unmatched. The CDR3, as DNA: TGTGCCAGCAGCTTAGATCGGACTAGCGGGAGAGATACGCAGTATTTT. Translation gives CASSLDRTSGRDTQYF.

The chain uses TRBV29-1 and TRBJ2-1; TRBD1 is a possible D gene (5 bases). CDR3 length equals 14 residues. With 4 bases removed from V and 7 bases from J, the gap between germline ends came to 17 bases. Germline V gene sequence: CDR1 SQVTM, CDR2 ANQGSEA. DNA for the CDR3: TGCAGCGTTGGCAGGGCCTTAGCCAGGAATGAGCAGTTCTTC. Translated: CSVGRALARNEQFF.

Only one count was recorded for this clone. V usage is TRBV27 and J usage is TRBJ1-1; D is unclear. Germline assignment: CDR1 MNHEY and CDR2 SMNVEV (reference sequence). This CDR3 contains 15 residues. The V end lost 3 bases, the J end lost 0 bases, and 11 bases lay between the germline ends. CDR3 coding DNA: TGTGCCAGCAGTTTTATTGGTAGAATGAACACTGAAGCTTTCTTT. This codes for CASSFIGRMNTEAFF.